This TCR beta chain emerged from a study of blood T cell repertoires in COVID-19. As for the study in general: Acute and convalescent COVID-19 specimens originated in the United States, Italy and Spain. PBMCs, B-cell-depleted T cells, or T cells provided the cDNA or gDNA that made up the material.

Original methodology: Reference gene primers were amplified, and this amplification served to estimate nucleated cell counts. Assay used: immunoSEQ multiplex PCR; TCRdb lists only in-frame clones, some missing. V and J calls and clone size are given by that table; D and trimming were obtained from the DNA. The table records roughly 230,000 clones, 85% to 90% of them present only once. In germline, CDR1 is ENHRY, CDR2 SYGVKD. Deletions cut 10 bases from V and 5 bases from J, with 20 bases between. The CDR3 runs 14 residues. The specimen was peripheral blood. V and J are TRBV10-3 and TRBJ1-2, with D possibly being TRBD1 (5 bases). The receptor was derived from a woman between 35 and 50 years old who had recovered from COVID-19. Here the CDR3 DNA reads TGTGCCAGCCTTGACAGTCCAACCCTTTATGGCTACACCTTC. Residues: CASLDSPTLYGYTF.